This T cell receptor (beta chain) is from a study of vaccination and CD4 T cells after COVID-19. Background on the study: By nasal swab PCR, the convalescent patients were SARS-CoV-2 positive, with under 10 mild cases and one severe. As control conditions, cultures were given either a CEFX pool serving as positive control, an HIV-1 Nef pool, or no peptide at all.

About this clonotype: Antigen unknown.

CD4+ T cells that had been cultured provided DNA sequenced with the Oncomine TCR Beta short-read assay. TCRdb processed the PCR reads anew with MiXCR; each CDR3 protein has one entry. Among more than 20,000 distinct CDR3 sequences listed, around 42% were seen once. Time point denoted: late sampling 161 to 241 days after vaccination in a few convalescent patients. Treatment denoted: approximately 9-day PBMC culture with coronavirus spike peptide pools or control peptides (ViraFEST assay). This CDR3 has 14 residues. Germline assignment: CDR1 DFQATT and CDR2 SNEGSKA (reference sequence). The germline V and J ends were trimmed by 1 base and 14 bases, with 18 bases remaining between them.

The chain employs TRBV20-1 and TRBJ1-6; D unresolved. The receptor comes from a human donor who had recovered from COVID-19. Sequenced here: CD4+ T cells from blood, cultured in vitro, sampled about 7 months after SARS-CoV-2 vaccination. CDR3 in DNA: TGCAGTGCTAGAGGCCTAGGGTGGGATGCGGCCCTCCACTTT. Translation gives CSARGLGWDAALHF.